One T cell receptor (beta chain) is described in this entry. The antigen is undetermined. The CDR3 extends over 15 amino acids. V was shortened by 3 bases and J by 8 bases, with 16 bases between the two germline ends. Germline CDR1 is MNHEY and CDR2 is SMNVEV (reference sequence). Assay: immunoSEQ multiplex PCR; the TCRdb copy retains only in-frame clones and omits some. The sample consists of approximately 44,000 clones, roughly nine tenths of them appearing once. These data originate in a study of OX40 agonist ivuxolimab in advanced cancers. Across the whole study: Prior anti-PD-1, anti-PD-L1 or anti-CTLA-4 therapy did not bar entry, and around 39% had some. Two cutaneous melanoma patients and one hepatocellular carcinoma patient, three in all, had partial responses. General observations from the study: There were, on average, more expanded clones in CD8+ T cells than in CD4+. Expanded peripheral T cell antigen specificity was not determined.

The chain has TRBV27 and TRBJ2-2, with a weak D call TRBD1 (6 bases). The specimen was CD4+ or CD8+ T cells sorted from blood, collected in a trial of the OX40 agonist ivuxolimab. This TCR derives from an adult with an advanced solid tumor such as melanoma, head and neck, liver or kidney cancer. CDR3 DNA: TGTGCCAGCAGTTTTTCCACAGGGTTAATGGGGGAGCTGTTTTTT. It translates to CASSFSTGLMGELFF.